This T cell receptor beta chain was sequenced in a study of sequential checkpoint blockade in melanoma. Generated by immunoSEQ multiplex PCR, the TCRdb table keeps only in-frame clones and is missing some. The sample has fewer than 35,000 clones, roughly 76% seen once. CDR3 length: 14 amino acids. The germline V gene encodes CDR1 LNHDA and CDR2 SQIVND (reference sequence). V lost 8 bases, J lost 2 bases, and 9 bases stayed unmatched. As to treatment: randomized to nivolumab then ipilimumab (arm A) or the reverse (arm B). From thawed PBMCs, live CD3+CD8+ cells negative for CD19 and CD56 were sorted. J is TRBJ2-7 and V is TRBV19; 7 nucleotides align to TRBD2. The sample was CD8+ T cells sorted from blood (inferred from file names), taken from a patient given nivolumab and ipilimumab in sequence. The receptor was isolated from a human donor with melanoma. CDR3 region: CASGEGRNAYEQYF. CDR3 DNA: TGTGCCAGTGGGGAGGGACGAAACGCCTACGAGCAGTACTTC.